This T cell receptor (beta chain) was recovered during a study of T cells in localized non-small cell lung cancer. Study-level points and caveats: Paired adjacent lung recovered a median approximately 57 of the top 100 tumor clones.

Clones were sequenced by immunoSEQ multiplex PCR, and TCRdb holds only the in-frame ones, with some missing. The sample comprises about 1,600 clones, 25% to 30% of which are singletons, and about 11% rests with the top ten. This clone is large (0.1 to 1%). Its antigen is not known. J lost 11 bases, V lost 3 bases, and 7 bases had no gene match. This CDR3 has 13 amino acids. The germline V gene encodes CDR1 GTSNPN and CDR2 SVGIG (reference sequence). This chain uses TRBV30 with TRBJ1-4; TRBD1 agrees at 9 bases. The sample was lung tumor tissue, taken before any cancer treatment. This receptor was obtained from a female donor aged 60 or older with stage II lung adenocarcinoma. CDR3 bases: TGTGCCTGGAGGGGACAGGGTCTTGGTAAACTGTTTTTT. It translates to CAWRGQGLGKLFF.